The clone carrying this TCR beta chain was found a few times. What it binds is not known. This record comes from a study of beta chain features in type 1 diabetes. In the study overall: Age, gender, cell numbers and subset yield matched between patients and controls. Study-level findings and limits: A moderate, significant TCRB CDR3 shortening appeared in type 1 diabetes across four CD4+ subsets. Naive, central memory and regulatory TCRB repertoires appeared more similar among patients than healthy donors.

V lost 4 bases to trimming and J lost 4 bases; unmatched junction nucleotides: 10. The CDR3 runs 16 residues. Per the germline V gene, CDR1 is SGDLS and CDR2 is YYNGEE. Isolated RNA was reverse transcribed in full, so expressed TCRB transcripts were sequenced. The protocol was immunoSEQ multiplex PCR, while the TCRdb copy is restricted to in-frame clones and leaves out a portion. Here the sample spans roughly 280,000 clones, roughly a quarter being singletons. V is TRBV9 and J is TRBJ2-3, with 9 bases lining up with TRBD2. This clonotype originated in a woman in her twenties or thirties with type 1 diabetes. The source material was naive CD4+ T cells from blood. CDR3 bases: TGTGCCAGCAGCCGGTCTAGCGGGAACGGCGCAGATACGCAGTATTTT. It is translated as CASSRSSGNGADTQYF.